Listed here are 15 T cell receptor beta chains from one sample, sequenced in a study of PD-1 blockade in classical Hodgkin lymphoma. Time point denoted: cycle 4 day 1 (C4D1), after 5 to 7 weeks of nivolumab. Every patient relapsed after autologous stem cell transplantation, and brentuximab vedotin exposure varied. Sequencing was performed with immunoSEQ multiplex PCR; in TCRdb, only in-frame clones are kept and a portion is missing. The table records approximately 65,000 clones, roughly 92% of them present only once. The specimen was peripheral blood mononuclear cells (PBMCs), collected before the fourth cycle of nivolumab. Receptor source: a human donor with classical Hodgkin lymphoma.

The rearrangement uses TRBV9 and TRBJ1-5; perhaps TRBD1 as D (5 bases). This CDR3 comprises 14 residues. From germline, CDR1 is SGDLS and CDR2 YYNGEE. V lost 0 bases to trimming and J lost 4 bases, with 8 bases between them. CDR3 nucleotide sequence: TGTGCCAGCAGCGTAGACGGGGGAAATCAGCCCCAGCATTTT. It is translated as CASSVDGGNQPQHF. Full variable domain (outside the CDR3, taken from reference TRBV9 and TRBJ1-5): DSGVTQTPKHLITATGQRVTLRCSPRSGDLSVYWYQQSLDQGLQFLIQYYNGEERAKGNILERFSAQQFPDLHSELNLSSLELGDSALYFCASSVDGGNQPQHFGDGTRLSIL.

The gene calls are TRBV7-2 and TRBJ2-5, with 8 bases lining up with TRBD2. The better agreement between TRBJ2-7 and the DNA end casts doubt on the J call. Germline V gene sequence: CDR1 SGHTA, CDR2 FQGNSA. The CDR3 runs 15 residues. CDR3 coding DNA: TGTGCCAGCAGCGGTAAACTCCCGGGAGGGGGCGAGCAGTACTTC. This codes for CASSGKLPGGGEQYF.

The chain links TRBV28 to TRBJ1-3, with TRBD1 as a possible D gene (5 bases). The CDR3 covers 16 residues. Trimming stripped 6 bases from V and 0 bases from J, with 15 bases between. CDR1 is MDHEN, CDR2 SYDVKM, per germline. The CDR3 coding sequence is TGTGCCAGCAGCCTACAAGGACACCACTCTGGAAACACCATATATTTT. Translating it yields CASSLQGHHSGNTIYF. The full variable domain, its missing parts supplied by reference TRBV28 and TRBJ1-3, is DVKVTQSSRYLVKRTGEKVFLECVQDMDHENMFWYRQDPGLGLRLIYFSYDVKMKEKGDIPEGYSVSREKKERFSLILESASTNQTSMYLCASSLQGHHSGNTIYFGEGSWLTVV.

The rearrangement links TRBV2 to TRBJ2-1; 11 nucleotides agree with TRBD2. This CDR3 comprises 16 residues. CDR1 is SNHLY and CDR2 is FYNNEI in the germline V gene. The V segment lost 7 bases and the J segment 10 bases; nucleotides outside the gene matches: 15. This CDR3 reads CASTQRWLAGGGEQFF. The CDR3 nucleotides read TGTGCCAGCACCCAAAGGTGGCTAGCGGGGGGTGGGGAGCAGTTCTTC.

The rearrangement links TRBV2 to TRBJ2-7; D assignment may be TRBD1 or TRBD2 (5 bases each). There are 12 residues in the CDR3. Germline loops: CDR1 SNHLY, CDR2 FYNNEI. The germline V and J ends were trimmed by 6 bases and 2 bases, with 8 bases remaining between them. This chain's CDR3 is CASSEGPYEQYF. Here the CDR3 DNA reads TGTGCCAGCAGCGAGGGGCCCTACGAGCAGTACTTC.

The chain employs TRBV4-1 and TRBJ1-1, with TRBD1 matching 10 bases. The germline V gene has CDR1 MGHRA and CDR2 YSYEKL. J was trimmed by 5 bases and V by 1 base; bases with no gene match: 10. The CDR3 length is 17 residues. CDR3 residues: CASSQGQGAEGATEAFF. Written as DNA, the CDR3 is TGCGCCAGCAGCCAAGGACAGGGGGCGGAAGGGGCGACTGAAGCTTTCTTT.

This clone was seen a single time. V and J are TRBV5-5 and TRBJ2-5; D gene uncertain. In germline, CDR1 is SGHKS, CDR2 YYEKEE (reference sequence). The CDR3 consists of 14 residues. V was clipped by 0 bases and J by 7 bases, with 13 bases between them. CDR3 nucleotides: TGTGCCAGCAGCTTGGAGGGTCAGGCGGTGACCCAGTACTTC. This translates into CASSLEGQAVTQYF.

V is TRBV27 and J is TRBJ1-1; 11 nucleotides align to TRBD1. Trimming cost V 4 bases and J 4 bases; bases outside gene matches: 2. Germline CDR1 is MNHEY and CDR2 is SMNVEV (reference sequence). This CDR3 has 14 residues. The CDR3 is CASSSGTGGTEAFF. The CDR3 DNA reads TGTGCCAGCAGTTCAGGGACAGGGGGCACTGAAGCTTTCTTT.

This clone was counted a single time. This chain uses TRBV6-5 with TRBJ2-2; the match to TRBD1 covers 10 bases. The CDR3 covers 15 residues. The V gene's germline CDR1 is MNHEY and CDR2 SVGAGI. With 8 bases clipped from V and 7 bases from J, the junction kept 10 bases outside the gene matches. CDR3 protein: CASGLTGGAIGELFF. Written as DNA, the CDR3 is TGTGCCAGCGGATTGACAGGGGGCGCGATCGGGGAGCTGTTTTTT.

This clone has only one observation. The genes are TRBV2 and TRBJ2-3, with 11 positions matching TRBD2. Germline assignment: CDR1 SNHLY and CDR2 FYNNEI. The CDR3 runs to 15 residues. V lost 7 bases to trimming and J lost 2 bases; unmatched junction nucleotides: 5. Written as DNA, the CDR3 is TGTGCCAGCACTTTACTAGCGGGGGACACAGATACGCAGTATTTT. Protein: CASTLLAGDTDTQYF.

CDR3 sequence: CASSLALYNEQFF. Here the CDR3 DNA reads TGTGCCAGCAGCTTAGCGCTTTACAATGAGCAGTTCTTC. The chain is built from TRBV7-9 and TRBJ2-1; no clear D. The germline V and J ends were trimmed by 0 bases and 4 bases, with 4 bases remaining between them. CDR3 size: 13 residues. Germline CDR1 reads SEHNR; CDR2 reads FQNEAQ (reference sequence).

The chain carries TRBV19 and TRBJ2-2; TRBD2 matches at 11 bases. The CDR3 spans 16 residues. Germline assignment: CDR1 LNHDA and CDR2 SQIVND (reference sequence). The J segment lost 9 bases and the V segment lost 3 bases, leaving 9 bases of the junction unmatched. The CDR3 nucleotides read TGTGCCAGTAGTATGGTTGGACTAGCGGGTACCCGGGAGCTGTTTTTT. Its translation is CASSMVGLAGTRELFF.

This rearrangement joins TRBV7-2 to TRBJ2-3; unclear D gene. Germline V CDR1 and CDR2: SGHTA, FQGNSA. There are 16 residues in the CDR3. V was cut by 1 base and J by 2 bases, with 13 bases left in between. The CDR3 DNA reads TGTGCCAGCAGCTTAGAAGGTTTGGGTCTCACAGATACGCAGTATTTT. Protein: CASSLEGLGLTDTQYF.

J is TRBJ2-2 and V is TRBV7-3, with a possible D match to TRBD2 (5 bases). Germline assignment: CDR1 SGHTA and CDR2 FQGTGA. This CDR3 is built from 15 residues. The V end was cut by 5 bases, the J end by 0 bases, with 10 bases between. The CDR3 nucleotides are TGTGCCAGCAGCCAACTGCGGGCGAACACCGGGGAGCTGTTTTTT. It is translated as CASSQLRANTGELFF. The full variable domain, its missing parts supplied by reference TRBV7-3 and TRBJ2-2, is GAGVSQTPSNKVTEKGKYVELRCDPISGHTALYWYRQSLGQGPEFLIYFQGTGAADDSGLPNDRFFAVRPEGSVSTLKIQRTERGDSAVYLCASSQLRANTGELFFGEGSRLTVL.

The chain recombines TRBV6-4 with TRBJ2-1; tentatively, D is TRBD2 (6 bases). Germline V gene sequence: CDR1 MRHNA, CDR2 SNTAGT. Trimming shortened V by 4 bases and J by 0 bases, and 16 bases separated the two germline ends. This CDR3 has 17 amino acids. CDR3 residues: CASSARDSFSSYNEQFF. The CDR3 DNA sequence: TGTGCCAGCAGTGCCCGGGACTCCTTTAGCTCCTACAATGAGCAGTTCTTC.